This is a list of T cell receptor beta chains from one sample in a study of cytomegalovirus exposure and HLA in healthy donors. The assay was immunoSEQ multiplex PCR, and TCRdb's table has in-frame clones only and misses some. Of about 190,000 clones detected, roughly 84% appear once; the ten largest clones hold roughly 1.2%. The sample comprised PBMCs. The receptors shown here come from a boy between 2 and 10 years old in good health and CMV-seronegative. Both conserved end residues are part of each CDR3. A D gene is named only where the DNA matches it firmly. Size is stated for part of the rows, as once, few or many counts, or as a class when the clone is expanded.

clone_size,d_call,v_call,j_call,cdr3_nt,cdr3_aa
-,-,TRBV25-1,TRBJ2-1,TGTGCCAGCAGTGAATTGGGCAGCTACAATGAGCAGTTCTTC,CASSELGSYNEQFF
-,-,TRBV19,TRBJ1-2,TGTGCCAGTACCCAGGCTAACTATGGCTACACCTTC,CASTQANYGYTF
-,-,TRBV7-9,TRBJ2-1,TGTGCCAGCAGCTCCGGGGGTGGTGAGCAGTTCTTC,CASSSGGGEQFF
-,TRBD2,TRBV5-4,TRBJ2-3,TGTGCCAGCAGCCACGGGGGGGGTGCAGATACGCAGTATTTT,CASSHGGGADTQYF
-,-,TRBV29-1,TRBJ2-7,TGCAGCGCTGTGGGTTCCCAGGGCGGAGGGATGGGGCAGTACTTC,CSAVGSQGGGMGQYF
-,-,TRBV6-1,TRBJ1-6,TGTGCCAGCAGTGAAGGGCGGGCCTTTAATTCACCCCTCCACTTT,CASSEGRAFNSPLHF
-,-,TRBV19,TRBJ2-7,TGTGCCAGTAGTATAACCGTCCGGGATTATAACGGGATTGGCGAGCAGTACTTC,CASSITVRDYNGIGEQYF
-,TRBD2,TRBV2,TRBJ2-5,TGTGCCAGCAGTGACAGGGCCGATAGCGGGGCCCAAGAGACCCAGTACTTC,CASSDRADSGAQETQYF
-,-,TRBV6-6,TRBJ2-7,TGTGCCAGCAGAACACCTCGGACTCCCCACGGGTACGAGCAGTACTTC,CASRTPRTPHGYEQYF
-,TRBD1,TRBV5-1,TRBJ2-7,TGCGCCAGCACCTTTGGGACAGCAAACTCCTACGAGCAGTACTTC,CASTFGTANSYEQYF
few,-,TRBV7-9,TRBJ1-5,TGTGCCAGCACCCTAGGGGGGGGAAGCAATCAGCCCCAGCATTTT,CASTLGGGSNQPQHF
few,-,TRBV5-1,TRBJ2-4,TGCGCCAGCGGGCCAGGAATCGCCAAAAACATTCAGTACTTC,CASGPGIAKNIQYF
-,TRBD1,TRBV30,TRBJ2-1,TGTGCCTGGAGTTGGACCGGGACAGGGAGTGGGTACAATGAGCAGTTCTTC,CAWSWTGTGSGYNEQFF
-,-,TRBV28,TRBJ2-1,TGTGCCAGCACCTCTCGGACATCCTTCCCGTTCTTC,CASTSRTSFPFF
once,-,TRBV19,TRBJ1-1,TGTGCCAGTAGTATTCGGGGAGTCGGCACTGAAGCTTTCTTT,CASSIRGVGTEAFF
-,-,TRBV28,TRBJ1-2,TGTGCCAGCAGCCGCGGGGTTGGAGGCTACACCTTC,CASSRGVGGYTF
-,TRBD1,TRBV6-4,TRBJ2-6,TGTGCCAGCAGTCCAGGGACAGGGACTGGGGCCAACGTCCTGACTTTC,CASSPGTGTGANVLTF